The 5 T cell receptor beta chains below were found in one sample sequenced in a study of OX40 agonist ivuxolimab in advanced cancers. The assay was immunoSEQ multiplex PCR, and TCRdb's table has in-frame clones only and misses some. The sample yields roughly 26,000 clones, more than 80% seen once. The material was CD4+ or CD8+ T cells sorted from blood, obtained in a trial of the OX40 agonist ivuxolimab. The receptors here all came from an adult with an advanced solid tumor such as melanoma, head and neck, liver or kidney cancer.

The CDR3 DNA is TGTGCCAGCAGTTACTCAGAGGACAGAGATCAGCCCCAGCATTTT. It translates to CASSYSEDRDQPQHF. The chain has TRBV6-5 and TRBJ1-5, with D maybe TRBD1 (6 bases). Trimming removed 0 bases at V and 5 bases at J, with 11 bases between. Per the germline V gene, CDR1 is MNHEY and CDR2 is SVGAGI. This CDR3 spans 15 amino acids.

V usage is TRBV2 and J usage is TRBJ1-4; TRBD1 is a possible D gene (5 bases). CDR3 size: 16 residues. Germline CDR1 and CDR2: SNHLY and FYNNEI. The germline V and J ends were trimmed by 4 bases and 3 bases, with 15 bases remaining between them. The CDR3, as DNA: TGTGCCAGCAGTGCGGACAACCTTGGGGCTAATGAAAAACTGTTTTTT. Translating it yields CASSADNLGANEKLFF.

The chain links TRBV9 to TRBJ2-1, with 12 bases fitting TRBD2. The V gene end was trimmed by 1 base and the J gene end by 7 bases; junction bases not matched to a gene: 6. Germline V gene data show CDR1 as SGDLS and CDR2 as YYNGEE. This CDR3 region has 16 residues. The CDR3 protein is CASSVSLAGGPNEQFF. The CDR3, as DNA: TGTGCCAGCAGCGTATCCCTAGCGGGAGGGCCGAATGAGCAGTTCTTC. Full variable domain (missing parts from reference TRBV9 and TRBJ2-1): DSGVTQTPKHLITATGQRVTLRCSPRSGDLSVYWYQQSLDQGLQFLIQYYNGEERAKGNILERFSAQQFPDLHSELNLSSLELGDSALYFCASSVSLAGGPNEQFFGPGTRLTVL.

This clone was counted between two and nine times. V is TRBV11-2 and J is TRBJ1-5, with D maybe TRBD1 (5 bases). Germline assignment: CDR1 SGHAT and CDR2 FQNNGV. The CDR3 is 15 amino acids. The V gene lost 3 bases and the J gene lost 7 bases, with 16 bases spanning the gap. The CDR3 reads CASSFDGGGGQPQHF. DNA for the CDR3: TGTGCCAGCAGCTTCGACGGGGGAGGTGGCCAGCCCCAGCATTTT.

This rearrangement joins TRBV28 to TRBJ2-7; D is possibly TRBD1 or TRBD2 (5 bases each). The CDR3 is made up of 14 amino acids. Looked up from germline, CDR1 is MDHEN and CDR2 is SYDVKM. V shed 5 bases and J shed 2 bases, with 13 bases lying between them. The CDR3 DNA follows: TGTGCCAGCAGTCCGGGACCAAGGCCCTACGAGCAGTACTTC. Its translation: CASSPGPRPYEQYF. The full variable domain, rest sourced from reference TRBV28 and TRBJ2-7, is DVKVTQSSRYLVKRTGEKVFLECVQDMDHENMFWYRQDPGLGLRLIYFSYDVKMKEKGDIPEGYSVSREKKERFSLILESASTNQTSMYLCASSPGPRPYEQYFGPGTRLTVT.